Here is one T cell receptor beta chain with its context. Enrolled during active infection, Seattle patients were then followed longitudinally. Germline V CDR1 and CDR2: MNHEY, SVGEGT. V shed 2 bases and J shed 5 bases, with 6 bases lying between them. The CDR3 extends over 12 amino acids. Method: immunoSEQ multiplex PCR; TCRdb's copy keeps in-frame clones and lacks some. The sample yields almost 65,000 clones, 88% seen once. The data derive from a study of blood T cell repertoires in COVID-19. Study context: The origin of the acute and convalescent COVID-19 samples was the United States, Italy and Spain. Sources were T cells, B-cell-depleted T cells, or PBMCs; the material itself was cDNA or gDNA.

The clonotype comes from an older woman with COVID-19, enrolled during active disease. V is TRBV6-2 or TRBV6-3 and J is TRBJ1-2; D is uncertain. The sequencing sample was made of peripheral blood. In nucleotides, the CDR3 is TGTGCCAGCAGTTACGACTCTTATGGCTACACCTTC. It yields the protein CASSYDSYGYTF.